This passage covers 17 T cell receptor beta chains from one sample sequenced in a study of blood T cell repertoires in COVID-19 (TCRdb year 2020). The library was built by means of the immunoSEQ multiplex PCR assay. TCRdb provides this immuneACCESS table in a form limited to in-frame rearrangements. Some clones are lacking; in checked studies, under half of them reflect an unresolved V gene, and why the rest are absent is not known. A total of 160,000 or so clones appear in this sample, 75% to 90% of them only once. The ten biggest clones cover about 16% of the sample. The sample comprised peripheral blood. Receptors were obtained from a woman aged 40 to 50 with acute or convalescent COVID-19.

The V gene is TRBV5-1, the J gene TRBJ1-2; D possibly corresponds to TRBD1 (6 bases). There are 13 residues in the CDR3. The V end lost 5 bases, the J end lost 6 bases, and 14 bases lay between the germline ends. In germline, CDR1 is SGHRS, CDR2 YFSETQ. CDR3 residues: CASSFLGADGYTF. CDR3 DNA: TGCGCCAGCAGTTTTTTGGGGGCGGATGGCTACACCTTC.

The chain combines TRBV2 with TRBJ2-1, with 12 bases fitting TRBD2. The CDR3 has 19 amino acids. CDR1 is SNHLY and CDR2 is FYNNEI in the germline V gene. The V segment lost 7 bases and the J segment 6 bases; nucleotides outside the gene matches: 19. Here the CDR3 DNA reads TGTGCCAGCAAAAAGACGAGACTAGCGGGAGCGAACCTTTTCAATGAGCAGTTCTTC. It specifies CASKKTRLAGANLFNEQFF.

V usage is TRBV9 and J usage is TRBJ2-3, with TRBD2 matching over 9 bases. CDR1 and CDR2 from the germline V gene are SGDLS and YYNGEE. Trimming cost V 0 bases and J 0 bases; bases outside gene matches: 8. The CDR3 has 18 amino acids. CDR3 DNA: TGTGCCAGCAGCGTAGGGCTAGCGGGGAAAACTAGCACAGATACGCAGTATTTT. This codes for CASSVGLAGKTSTDTQYF.

This clone was seen a handful of times. This chain connects TRBV10-1 to TRBJ1-1; D gene unclear. Germline CDR1 is WNHNN and CDR2 is SYGVQD (reference sequence). CDR3 length: 13 residues. Trimming removed 6 bases from V and 1 base from J, with 9 bases in between. The CDR3 protein is CASRETRNTEAFF. In nucleotides, the CDR3 is TGCGCCAGCAGGGAGACAAGGAACACTGAAGCTTTCTTT.

This chain joins TRBV2 and TRBJ2-2; D perhaps matches TRBD2 (5 bases). V was shortened by 4 bases and J by 4 bases, with 13 bases between the two germline ends. CDR3 size: 15 residues. Germline CDR1 is SNHLY and CDR2 is FYNNEI. The CDR3 DNA follows: TGTGCCAGCAGTGTTTTCGAGGGCGGCACCGGGGAGCTGTTTTTT. Translated: CASSVFEGGTGELFF.

This clone showed up just a few times. The rearrangement joins TRBV4-1 to TRBJ1-6, with 7 bases matching TRBD1. The germline V gene has CDR1 MGHRA and CDR2 YSYEKL. The CDR3 covers 17 residues. With 0 bases clipped from V and 12 bases from J, the junction kept 14 bases outside the gene matches. DNA for the CDR3: TGCGCCAGCAGCCAAGACGGACAGGCCGTGTTCCAAATACCCCTCCACTTT. It yields the protein CASSQDGQAVFQIPLHF.

This chain uses TRBV27 with TRBJ2-7, with 7 bases fitting TRBD2. Germline V gene sequence: CDR1 MNHEY, CDR2 SMNVEV (reference sequence). Unmatched junction bases numbered 9, after V lost 4 bases and J lost 3 bases. The CDR3 runs 15 residues. Here the CDR3 DNA reads TGTGCCAGCAGTTATGCTGGGGGGGGGAACTACGAGCAGTACTTC. Protein: CASSYAGGGNYEQYF.

This chain joins TRBV6-5 and TRBJ2-3; D is possibly TRBD2 (6 bases). The germline gives CDR1 MNHEY, CDR2 SVGAGI. The V gene lost 8 bases and the J gene lost 4 bases, with 16 bases spanning the gap. The CDR3 runs 14 residues. The CDR3 region is CASGAAGQPDTQYF. The DNA of the CDR3 is TGTGCCAGCGGCGCGGCGGGGCAGCCAGATACGCAGTATTTT.

This rearrangement joins TRBV30 to TRBJ1-2; D unresolved. The V gene lost 2 bases and the J gene lost 3 bases, with 10 bases spanning the gap. CDR3 length: 13 amino acids. The germline CDR1 and CDR2 sequences are GTSNPN and SVGIG (reference sequence). The CDR3: CAWSPLPYYGYTF. CDR3 DNA: TGTGCCTGGAGTCCGCTACCCTACTATGGCTACACCTTC.

The chain combines TRBV7-9 with TRBJ2-3, with 13 bases lining up with TRBD2. This CDR3 has 15 residues. Trimming removed 5 bases from V and 4 bases from J; junction bases left unmatched: 3. Per germline, CDR1 SEHNR and CDR2 FQNEAQ (reference sequence). CDR3 protein: CASSRTSGGADTQYF. The CDR3 bases are TGTGCCAGCAGCCGCACTAGCGGGGGGGCAGATACGCAGTATTTT.

The chain links TRBV29-1 to TRBJ2-7, with a weak D call TRBD2 (5 bases). The germline CDR1 and CDR2 sequences are SQVTM and ANQGSEA. Between the trimmed V and J ends, which lost 4 bases and 0 bases, there was a span of 10 bases. CDR3 length equals 13 residues. This chain's CDR3 is CSVVLGSSYEQYF. CDR3 nucleotides: TGCAGCGTTGTTTTGGGGAGCTCCTACGAGCAGTACTTC.

The rearrangement joins TRBV3-1 (or the pseudogene TRBV3-2) to TRBJ2-7; 13 positions match TRBD2. CDR3 length: 15 residues. From germline, CDR1 is LGHDT and CDR2 YNNKEL (reference sequence). V shed 8 bases, J shed 3 bases, and the junction held 7 bases outside the gene matches. This CDR3 reads CASRPGLAGVYEQYF. The CDR3 DNA reads as TGTGCCAGCCGCCCTGGACTAGCGGGAGTCTACGAGCAGTACTTC.

The chain links TRBV5-5 to TRBJ2-5; no firm D call. CDR1 is SGHKS, CDR2 YYEKEE, per germline (reference sequence). This CDR3 comprises 16 residues. V was pared by 0 bases and J by 2 bases, with 14 bases between. The CDR3 DNA follows: TGTGCCAGCAGCTTGGGTGACACTGGTCCGCAAGAGACCCAGTACTTC. Translating gives CASSLGDTGPQETQYF.

This chain uses TRBV9 with TRBJ1-2, with TRBD1 as a possible D gene (5 bases). Germline-derived CDR1 and CDR2 are SGDLS and YYNGEE. The CDR3 spans 13 residues. Trimming pared 4 bases from V and 5 bases from J, leaving 12 bases between. The CDR3 loop is CASSLRDSYGYTF. For the CDR3, the DNA is TGTGCCAGCAGCCTCCGGGACTCATATGGCTACACCTTC.

The rearrangement uses TRBV28 and TRBJ1-2; the D gene is possibly TRBD1 (6 bases). Germline values: CDR1 MDHEN, CDR2 SYDVKM. The length of the CDR3 is 15 residues. V shed 8 bases and J shed 4 bases, with 20 bases lying between them. The CDR3 sequence is CASGTRQEMLYGYTF. CDR3 nucleotide sequence: TGTGCCAGCGGGACAAGACAGGAAATGCTCTATGGCTACACCTTC.

The chain is built from TRBV9 and TRBJ2-3, with D perhaps matching TRBD2 (6 bases). This CDR3 contains 13 residues. The ends were cut back, 0 bases at V and 5 bases at J, with 7 bases in the middle. Per the germline V gene, CDR1 is SGDLS and CDR2 is YYNGEE. The CDR3 loop is CASSVETRDTQYF. CDR3 in DNA: TGTGCCAGCAGCGTAGAGACTAGAGATACGCAGTATTTT.

With respect to this clone: Additional DNA sequences in this sample encode the identical CDR3. The genes are TRBV18 and TRBJ2-1; 7 bases map to TRBD2. The CDR3 is 14 residues long. Germline V gives CDR1 KGHSH, CDR2 LQKENI. Germline trimming cut 3 bases from V and 1 base from J; bases unmatched to any gene: 0. CDR3: CASSPGGSYNEQFF. Written as DNA, the CDR3 is TGTGCCAGCTCACCGGGGGGGTCCTACAATGAGCAGTTCTTC.